This T cell receptor beta chain is from a study of OX40 agonist ivuxolimab in advanced cancers. On the study more broadly: Clinicians treated patients with ivuxolimab, an agonistic anti-OX40 (CD134) antibody.

The table came from immunoSEQ multiplex PCR; TCRdb's copy has only in-frame clones and leaves some out. Altogether about 65,000 clones are present, approximately 80% being singletons, with the ten largest covering 1.9%. CDR1 and CDR2 from the germline V gene are KGHSH and LQKENI. V shed 3 bases and J 1 base; nucleotides not matched to a gene: 4. This CDR3 is 16 amino acids long. The chain carries TRBV18 and TRBJ1-1; 11 nucleotides agree with TRBD1. The source material was CD4+ or CD8+ T cells sorted from blood, sampled in a trial of the OX40 agonist ivuxolimab. The receptor's source is an adult with an advanced solid tumor such as melanoma, head and neck, liver or kidney cancer. CDR3 protein: CASSPGQGDWNTEAFF. Written as DNA, the CDR3 is TGTGCCAGCTCACCGGGACAGGGGGATTGGAACACTGAAGCTTTCTTT.